A single sample gave rise to the 6 T cell receptor beta chains below, sequenced in a study of cytomegalovirus exposure and HLA in healthy donors. Sequencing was performed with immunoSEQ multiplex PCR; in TCRdb, only in-frame clones are kept and a portion is missing. The sample shows more than 250,000 clones, about 90% of them seen only once. The material sequenced was PBMCs. All receptors derive from a woman aged 25 to 39 in good health and CMV-seronegative.

The V and J genes are TRBV10-3 and TRBJ2-7, with 11 bases lining up with TRBD1. The length of the CDR3 is 16 residues. The germline CDR1 and CDR2 sequences are ENHRY and SYGVKD. CDR3 nucleotide sequence: TGTGCATCCCAACCCGGGACAGGGGGGAATTCCTACGAGCAGTACTTC. It specifies CASQPGTGGNSYEQYF.

The chain is built from TRBV9 and TRBJ2-1; TRBD1 aligns across 10 bases. The CDR3 length is 15 residues. Germline values: CDR1 SGDLS, CDR2 YYNGEE. With 4 bases clipped from V and 10 bases from J, the junction kept 11 bases outside the gene matches. The CDR3 DNA is TGTGCCAGCAGCACCCTAGGACAGGGGGGGGACGAGCAGTTCTTC. It specifies CASSTLGQGGDEQFF.

This clone was picked up a small number of times. The CDR3 spells CASSWVNEQFF. For the CDR3, the DNA is TGTGCCAGCAGCTGGGTCAATGAGCAGTTCTTC. The rearrangement uses TRBV2 and TRBJ2-1, with unresolved D. The CDR3 length is 11 residues. The V and J ends lost 6 bases and 6 bases respectively, with 6 bases between them. Germline-derived CDR1 and CDR2 are SNHLY and FYNNEI.

This chain links TRBV6-5 with TRBJ2-7; weak D call: TRBD2 (6 bases). V gave up 0 bases and J gave up 3 bases, with 12 bases separating them. CDR1 is MNHEY, CDR2 SVGAGI, per germline. The CDR3 has 15 amino acids. The CDR3 nucleotides read TGTGCCAGCAGTTACTCGCGGGACCCGAGCTACGAGCAGTACTTC. This sequence encodes CASSYSRDPSYEQYF.

The chain employs TRBV11-2 and TRBJ1-1, with a weak D call TRBD1 (5 bases). In germline, CDR1 is SGHAT, CDR2 FQNNGV. V gave up 4 bases and J gave up 6 bases, with 18 bases separating them. This CDR3 has 15 residues. CDR3 region: CASSSLIAGTAEAFF. DNA for the CDR3: TGTGCCAGCAGCTCTTTGATAGCCGGGACGGCTGAAGCTTTCTTT.

This chain connects TRBV2 to TRBJ2-5; TRBD2 agrees at 9 bases. Germline trimming cut 11 bases from V and 6 bases from J; bases unmatched to any gene: 19. The CDR3 is 16 residues long. Germline CDR1 and CDR2: SNHLY and FYNNEI. The CDR3 loop is CAGQNGLAGLEQTQYF. The CDR3 coding sequence is TGTGCCGGCCAAAACGGCCTAGCGGGATTGGAACAGACCCAGTACTTC. Filled out from reference TRBV2 and TRBJ2-5, the complete variable domain reads EPEVTQTPSHQVTQMGQEVILRCVPISNHLYFYWYRQILGQKVEFLVSFYNNEISEKSEIFDDQFSVERPDGSNFTLKIRSTKLEDSAMYFCAGQNGLAGLEQTQYFGPGTRLLVL.